The clone carrying this TCR beta chain showed up many times. Its antigen is still unknown. Arm-PCR of CDR3 regions with iRepertoire HTBI primers generated TCR beta libraries. Using its own MiXCR run on the multiplex PCR reads, TCRdb lists one record per CDR3 protein. The sample carries about 470,000 distinct CDR3 sequences, around 21% recorded once. The entry originates in a study of regulatory T cells in long-lasting Graves disease. Study-level points and caveats: In persistent patients, shared public clonotypes (2,741) outnumbered those in new patients (almost 1,000). Authors noted too few samples as a limitation. Favored usage of TRBV28, TRBJ1-2 and TRBJ2-5 was recorded in persistent disease.

This sample's time point: persistent/refractory GD, antithyroid drugs over 5 years with positive TRAb. The TCR library used RNA extracted from PBMCs. Graves' disease was diagnosed by American Thyroid Association guidelines. The length of the CDR3 is 16 residues. Germline values: CDR1 SNHLY, CDR2 FYNNEI. The V and J ends lost 2 bases and 6 bases, in that order; junction bases with no gene match: 10. This receptor was taken from a female donor with Graves disease. This specimen was peripheral blood mononuclear cells (PBMCs), taken when the disease was refractory, from a patient treated with antithyroid drugs. This chain connects TRBV2 to TRBJ1-5, with 7 bases aligning to TRBD1. In DNA, the CDR3 is TGTGCCAGCAGTGAAACGGAGGGGGCGCGGTCTCAGCCCCAGCATTTT. Translating gives CASSETEGARSQPQHF.